The present entry profiles one T cell receptor beta chain with its context. This sample stems from a study of blood T cell repertoires in COVID-19. TCRdb keeps only in-frame clones here, not all; method: immunoSEQ multiplex PCR. This table has some 240,000 clones, about 86% appearing once. The study drew participants aged about 18 to 89 years from some 23 US areas. CDR1 is SGHNT, CDR2 YENEEA, per germline. The length of the CDR3 is 15 residues. The germline V and J ends were trimmed by 4 bases and 1 base, with 13 bases remaining between them. The sequence was collected from a man under 40 with acute COVID-19. Sequencing was carried out using PBMCs or T cells enriched from blood (not recorded which). The chain couples TRBV11-3 to TRBJ2-5; D remains ambiguous. The CDR3 DNA reads as TGTGCCAGCAGCTCGCGGCAACAAACCCAAGAGACCCAGTACTTC. Amino acid sequence: CASSSRQQTQETQYF.